Below, one T cell receptor (beta chain) is given with its context. This sample was included in a study of T-cell reconstitution after alpha-beta-depleted transplantation in children. As it was prepared, the TCRbeta library received unique molecular identifiers. TCRdb independently ran MiXCR on the PCR reads; one entry per CDR3 protein. The table lists hundreds of thousands of distinct CDR3 sequences, around 19% of them singletons. Germline-derived CDR1 and CDR2 are MDHEN and SYDVKM. The length of the CDR3 is 15 residues. Between the trimmed V and J ends, which lost 1 base and 1 base, there was a span of 11 bases.

Source: PBMCs from the stem cell graft donor, taken from the stem cell graft. The receptor was isolated from a human donor who donated a stem cell graft to a child with acute lymphoblastic leukemia. The chain employs TRBV28 and TRBJ2-7; D gene ambiguous. The CDR3, as DNA: TGTGCCAGCAGTTTATCTCTCCCCCCTTCCTACGAGCAGTACTTC. Its translation is CASSLSLPPSYEQYF.